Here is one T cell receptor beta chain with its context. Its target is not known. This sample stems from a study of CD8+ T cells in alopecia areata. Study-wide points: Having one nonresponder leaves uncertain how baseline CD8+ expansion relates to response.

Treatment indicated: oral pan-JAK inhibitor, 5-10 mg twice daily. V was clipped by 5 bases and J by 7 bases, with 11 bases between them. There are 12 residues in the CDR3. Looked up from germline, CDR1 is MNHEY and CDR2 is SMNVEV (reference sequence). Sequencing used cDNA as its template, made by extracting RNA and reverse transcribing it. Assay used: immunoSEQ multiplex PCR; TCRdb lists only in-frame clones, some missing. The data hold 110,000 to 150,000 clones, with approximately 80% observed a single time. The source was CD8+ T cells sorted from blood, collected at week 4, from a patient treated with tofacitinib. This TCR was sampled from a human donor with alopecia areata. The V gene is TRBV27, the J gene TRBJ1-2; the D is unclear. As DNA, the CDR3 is TGTGCCAGCAGTAAAGGGTCCTCTGGCTACACCTTC. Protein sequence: CASSKGSSGYTF.